This T cell receptor (beta chain) was sequenced in a study of radiotherapy plus CTLA-4 blockade in lung cancer. Data came from immunoSEQ multiplex PCR; TCRdb stores just in-frame clones and leaves some out. Altogether 65,000 to 90,000 clones are present, about 87% being singletons, with the ten largest covering roughly 0.95%. Treatment of patients with chemo-refractory metastatic non-small-cell lung cancer consisted of focal radiation plus CTLA-4 blockade with ipilimumab. Between the trimmed V and J ends, which lost 6 bases and 4 bases, there was a span of 16 bases. Germline V gives CDR1 MNHEY, CDR2 SVGAGI. This CDR3 contains 14 residues.

The specimen comprised peripheral blood, sampled from a patient treated with radiotherapy plus ipilimumab. The rearrangement joins TRBV6-5 to TRBJ2-7; possibly TRBD1 or TRBD2 for D (6 bases each). This clonotype was sampled from a human donor with non-small cell lung cancer who had stable disease on radiotherapy plus ipilimumab. CDR3 sequence reads: CASRGGYGVYEQYF. CDR3 coding DNA: TGTGCCAGCAGAGGGGGGTATGGGGTATACGAGCAGTACTTC.